This T cell receptor (beta chain) was observed in a study of cytotoxic CD8 clonotypes in ibrutinib-treated CLL. Study at large: Responses: some 25 partial, 2 complete; after median about 70 months, around 15 stayed remitted, around twelve progressed.

Notes on the study in general: Clonality increased at ibrutinib response and stayed stable in sustained remission. At progression, however, it fell back toward baseline.

Concerning this clone itself: The target antigen is unknown.

V shed 7 bases, J shed 4 bases, and the junction held 2 bases outside the gene matches. This CDR3 spans 13 amino acids. The germline gives CDR1 SNHLY, CDR2 FYNNEI. Clones were read by immunoSEQ multiplex PCR, and TCRdb kept only the in-frame ones, dropping some. This table holds 150,000 to 250,000 clones, over 55% found once. Sequences were derived from PBMCs, sampled after 24 months of ibrutinib treatment. The TCR comes from a human donor with chronic lymphocytic leukemia. The J gene is TRBJ2-3, the V gene TRBV2; 10 bases match TRBD1. The CDR3 nucleotides are TGTGCCAGCAAGACAGGGGGCTCAGATACGCAGTATTTT. Translating gives CASKTGGSDTQYF.